This is a list of T cell receptor beta chains from one sample in a study of early T cells in non-severe SARS-CoV-2 infection. In TCRdb, the 5' RACE reads were re-called with MiXCR into one record per CDR3 protein. The sample yields 55,000 to 75,000 distinct CDR3 sequences, approximately 12% seen once. The sample comprised whole blood. Receptors originate from an adult who was a healthcare worker with PCR-confirmed SARS-CoV-2 infection or an uninfected control (not recorded which). Both conserved end residues are part of each CDR3. The order of the fields is CDR3 length, D gene, V gene, clone size, J gene, CDR3 DNA, CDR3 protein. A D gene is named only where the DNA matches it firmly. A clone size is listed for some rows: how often the clone was seen (once, few, many), or a class if it is expanded.

>16|-|TRBV6-2/TRBV6-3|many|TRBJ2-1
TGTGCCAGCAGTTACTCCAGGGGCGAATCCTACAATGAGCAGTTCTTC
CASSYSRGESYNEQFF
>13|-|TRBV10-3|many|TRBJ2-5
TGTGCCATCAGTGAGGTACGAGAAGAGACCCAGTACTTC
CAISEVREETQYF
>14|TRBD2|TRBV25-1|-|TRBJ2-3
TGTGCCAGCACTAGCGGGATCCTCACAGATACGCAGTATTTT
CASTSGILTDTQYF
>15|TRBD2|TRBV9|many|TRBJ2-1
TGTGCCAGCAGCTTCGGACTAGTCTCCTACAATGAGCAGTTCTTC
CASSFGLVSYNEQFF
>12|-|TRBV4-2|many|TRBJ1-1
TGTGCCAGCAGCCAAGATCTCCGTCGAGCTTTCTTT
CASSQDLRRAFF
>13|-|TRBV6-2/TRBV6-3|many|TRBJ2-5
TGTGCCAGCAGGATCCGGGTAGGAGAGACCCAGTACTTC
CASRIRVGETQYF
>13|-|TRBV3-1|many|TRBJ1-5
TGTGCCAGCAGCCAATCTAGCAATCAGCCCCAGCATTTT
CASSQSSNQPQHF
>14|-|TRBV11-2|many|TRBJ2-5
TGTGCCAGCAGCTTGGACTTCGTCGTAGAGACCCAGTACTTC
CASSLDFVVETQYF
>17|TRBD2|TRBV20-1|-|TRBJ2-2
TGCAGTGCTAGAGAGGCCGCGAAGCGGGAGGGAGCCGGGGAGCTGTTTTTT
CSAREAAKREGAGELFF
>13|-|TRBV4-3|few|TRBJ2-7
TGCGCCAGCAGCCAAGCCCCAGCCTACGAGCAGTACTTC
CASSQAPAYEQYF
>11|-|TRBV3-1|many|TRBJ2-2
TGTGCCAGCAGTTTGACCGGGGAGCTGTTTTTT
CASSLTGELFF
>17|-|TRBV21-1|many|TRBJ2-1
TGTGCCAGCAGGCCCGTTAAGCGGGGGGACTCCTACAATGAGCAGTTCTTC
CASRPVKRGDSYNEQFF
>14|TRBD2|TRBV20-1|many|TRBJ2-7
TGCAGTGCTAGAGATCCCACTAGCGGGTACGAGCAGTACTTC
CSARDPTSGYEQYF
>15|TRBD2|TRBV4-3|many|TRBJ2-7
TGCGCCAGCAGCCAAGAACTAGCGGGAGGCTACGAGCAGTACTTC
CASSQELAGGYEQYF
>16|TRBD2|TRBV7-9|many|TRBJ2-7
TGTGCCAGCAGCTTAGCCATAGCGGGTTTCTCCTACGAGCAGTACTTC
CASSLAIAGFSYEQYF
>15|TRBD1|TRBV28|many|TRBJ1-2
TGTGCCAGCAGGTCGACAGGGCGAGCATACTATGGCTACACCTTC
CASRSTGRAYYGYTF
>19|TRBD2|TRBV20-1|many|TRBJ2-7
TGCAGTGCTACTCGGGCGGGGACTAGCGGGACGCCCTTCTCCTACGAGCAGTACTTC
CSATRAGTSGTPFSYEQYF
>15|TRBD1|TRBV4-1|-|TRBJ1-5
TGCGCCAGCAGCCAAGCCGGGACAGCCGATCAGCCCCAGCATTTT
CASSQAGTADQPQHF
>14|-|TRBV6-2/TRBV6-3|-|TRBJ1-1
TGTGCCAGCAGTTACTGGGCAGGTGGTACTGAAGCTTTCTTT
CASSYWAGGTEAFF
>12|-|TRBV12-3/TRBV12-4|many|TRBJ2-1
TGTGCCAGCAGTTTGACTTTACATGAGCAGTTCTTC
CASSLTLHEQFF
>15|-|TRBV7-2|many|TRBJ2-7
TGTGCCAGCAGCTTAGGACCGGGGCGGCGTGACGAGCAGTACTTC
CASSLGPGRRDEQYF
>12|-|TRBV27|many|TRBJ2-1
TGTGCCAGCAGTAGACTTGGCAATGAGCAGTTCTTC
CASSRLGNEQFF
>17|TRBD2|TRBV29-1|-|TRBJ2-5
TGCAGCGTTGATGCAGGACTAGCGGGGGGGCCTCAAGAGACCCAGTACTTC
CSVDAGLAGGPQETQYF
>14|-|TRBV20-1|many|TRBJ2-5
TGCAGTGCGCTAAGAACAATTGGGGAAGAGACCCAGTACTTC
CSALRTIGEETQYF
>13|-|TRBV10-2|many|TRBJ2-3
TGCGCCAGCGGCGGCCAGGTCACAGATACGCAGTATTTT
CASGGQVTDTQYF
>15|-|TRBV28|-|TRBJ1-1
TGTGCCAGCAGTTTAAATCGGGGGAGGACCACTGAAGCTTTCTTT
CASSLNRGRTTEAFF
>13|-|TRBV2|many|TRBJ1-2
TGTGCCAGCAGTGATCCCAGGGCCTATGGCTACACCTTC
CASSDPRAYGYTF